This TCR beta chain was retrieved from a study of shared clonotypes between healthy human individuals. Study-level information: The study used three CD4 naive, three CD4 memory, two CD8 naive and one CD8 memory plate per donor.

CDR1 and CDR2 from the germline V gene are KGHSH and LQKENI. V lost 4 bases, J lost 4 bases, and 12 bases lay in between. The CDR3 has 14 amino acids. Sequencing was at deep level. The assay was immunoSEQ multiplex PCR, and TCRdb's table has in-frame clones only and misses some. This table holds some 2.4 million clones, 93% found once. Researchers partitioned CD4+ cells into CD45RA+ naive and CD45RA-negative memory subsets. The clonotype originates from a man between 18 and 35 years old in good health. Some clones in this sample may be carry-over from other donors' samples. The sequenced material came from naive CD4+ T cells from PBMCs. Subset specified: CD45RA+ positively selected. The genes are TRBV18 and TRBJ2-3, with a tentative D call TRBD1 (6 bases). CDR3 protein: CASSRVQGADTQYF. The CDR3 region has the DNA TGTGCCAGCTCACGAGTACAGGGAGCAGATACGCAGTATTTT.